The text below deals with one T cell receptor (beta chain). Its antigen is unidentified. The germline CDR1 and CDR2 sequences are MGHRA and YSYEKL. CDR3 length: 19 residues. After removal of 3 bases from V and 4 bases from J, the junction contained 20 bases not matched to a gene. The data belong to a study of T-cell reconstitution after alpha-beta-depleted transplantation in children. Study-wide results and limits: Approximately two months post-transplant, alpha-beta T cells reportedly originated from several hundred expanded graft clones.

Preparing the TCRbeta library involved the use of unique molecular identifiers. TCRdb re-analysed the PCR reads in MiXCR, keeping a single row per CDR3 protein. The table lists some 290,000 distinct CDR3 sequences, 23% of them singletons, with roughly 9.8% in the top ten. The starting material was PBMCs, mostly from graft donor cells, obtained 180 days after TCRalphabeta/CD19-depleted stem cell transplant. The rearrangement uses TRBV4-1 and TRBJ2-7; TRBD2 matches 8 bases. The sequence derives from a male patient between 10 and 17 years old who had a stem cell transplant for acute lymphoblastic leukemia, so the T cells may come from the graft donor. This CDR3 is CASSHGLSGIIVGAYEQYF. In nucleotides, the CDR3 is TGCGCCAGCAGCCACGGACTTAGCGGGATTATCGTCGGTGCATACGAGCAGTACTTC.